This passage covers 28 T cell receptor beta chains from one sample sequenced in a study of post-analysis software for immune sequencing data. The antigens for these receptors are not known. Every TCR beta cDNA library bore unique molecular identifiers. TCRdb redid the calling of the PCR reads with MiXCR, one entry per CDR3 protein. The sample carries about 820,000 distinct CDR3 sequences, under 70% recorded once. Findings of the study overall: TRBV5-6, TRBV5-1 and TRBV20-1 were among about 5 TRBV segments more frequent in patients than controls.

Sequenced material: blood. Source of these receptors: a girl aged 5-17 years with multiple sclerosis.

The chain recombines TRBV6-1 with TRBJ1-1; D may be TRBD1 (5 bases). The CDR3 loop spans 13 amino acids. CDR1 and CDR2 (germline): MNHNS, SASEGT. Deletions cut 6 bases from V and 1 base from J, with 9 bases between. CDR3 nucleotides: TGTGCCAGCAGACTTGGGGCGAACACTGAAGCTTTCTTT. Its translation is CASRLGANTEAFF.

V is TRBV29-1 and J is TRBJ2-7, with 8 bases lining up with TRBD2. Looked up from germline, CDR1 is SQVTM and CDR2 is ANQGSEA. Trimming took 6 bases from V and 2 from J; bases not matched to a gene: 9. The CDR3 totals 14 residues. This CDR3 reads CSVGRRGDTYEQYF. In DNA form, the CDR3 reads TGCAGCGTGGGGCGGCGGGGGGACACCTACGAGCAGTACTTC.

The V and J genes are TRBV25-1 and TRBJ1-1; D possibly corresponds to TRBD1 (5 bases). The germline gives CDR1 MGHDK, CDR2 SYGVNS. Deletions cut 1 base from V and 6 bases from J, with 15 bases between. The CDR3 has 15 amino acids. The CDR3 sequence is CASSEWPGKVSEAFF. CDR3 in DNA: TGTGCCAGCAGTGAATGGCCAGGGAAAGTCTCTGAAGCTTTCTTT.

This clonotype was recorded a few times. The CDR3 loop is CASSSSTEQYF. DNA for the CDR3: TGTGCCAGCAGCTCGAGTACCGAGCAGTACTTC. The chain has TRBV7-9 and TRBJ2-4; D unclear. The DNA end lines up better with TRBJ2-7; the J call may be wrong. The CDR3 contains 11 residues. CDR1 and CDR2 from the germline V gene are SEHNR and FQNEAQ (reference sequence).

A word on this clonotype: Sequence at one end of the junction differs from germline and may be a read error. The rearrangement uses TRBV4-2 and TRBJ2-7; no clear D gene. The V gene's germline CDR1 is LGHNA and CDR2 YNFKEQ. The length of the CDR3 is 13 residues. This CDR3 reads CAGSQDGVYEQYF. The CDR3 DNA reads TGTGCCGGCAGCCAAGACGGCGTGTACGAGCAGTACTTC.

This chain connects TRBV18 to TRBJ2-5; D is ambiguous. Trimming removed 4 bases from V and 5 bases from J, with 11 bases in between. The CDR3 length is 13 residues. Germline CDR1 is KGHSH and CDR2 is LQKENI. The CDR3 DNA is TGTGCCAGCTCACTCATGGCGGCGGAGACCCAGTACTTC. This sequence encodes CASSLMAAETQYF.

The chain recombines TRBV12-3 or TRBV12-4 with TRBJ2-1; D is perhaps TRBD1 (6 bases). The CDR3 covers 14 residues. V dropped 7 bases and J dropped 4 bases, with 14 bases sitting between them. CDR3 DNA sequence: TGTGCCAGCACCATAGGAACAGGGTACAATGAGCAGTTCTTC. This codes for CASTIGTGYNEQFF.

This clonotype was found a few times. At one end, the junction sequence differs from germline, possibly due to a read error. The chain is built from TRBV5-1 and TRBJ1-5, with D possibly matching TRBD1 (5 bases). Germline values: CDR1 SGHRS, CDR2 YFSETQ. The CDR3 length is 14 residues. The CDR3 DNA reads as TGTGCCAGCAGCTTAGGGGAAAGCAATCAGCCCCAGCATTTT. Amino acids: CASSLGESNQPQHF.

This clonotype occurred a few times. V and J are TRBV6-1 and TRBJ2-1, with a tentative D call TRBD2 (6 bases). In germline, CDR1 is MNHNS, CDR2 SASEGT. The CDR3 sequence is 18 residues long. V lost 7 bases and J 0 bases, leaving 22 bases between the germline ends. Here the CDR3 reads CASNPIAARRSSYNEQFF. The CDR3 nucleotides are TGTGCCAGCAATCCCATAGCGGCAAGGCGGAGCTCCTACAATGAGCAGTTCTTC.

The rearrangement joins TRBV11-1 to TRBJ2-5; D call uncertain. V was pared by 3 bases and J by 2 bases, with 10 bases between. Germline CDR1 reads SGHAT; CDR2 reads FQDESV (reference sequence). The CDR3 spans 14 residues. The CDR3 protein is CASSLEGKQETQYF. CDR3 sequence (DNA): TGTGCCAGCAGCTTGGAAGGGAAGCAAGAGACCCAGTACTTC. Looking up the rest from reference TRBV11-1 and TRBJ2-5 gives the full variable domain: EAEVAQSPRYKITEKSQAVAFWCDPISGHATLYWYRQILGQGPELLVQFQDESVVDDSQLPKDRFSAERLKGVDSTLKIQPAELGDSAMYLCASSLEGKQETQYFGPGTRLLVL.

This clonotype has a handful of counts. J is TRBJ2-3 and V is TRBV29-1, with TRBD2 as a possible D gene (5 bases). V dropped 4 bases and J dropped 6 bases, with 23 bases sitting between them. The CDR3 consists of 16 residues. Germline V CDR1 and CDR2: SQVTM, ANQGSEA. CDR3 coding DNA: TGCAGCGTTGGGCGGCTTACAGCGCTACGGGATGATACGCAGTATTTT. This gives the protein CSVGRLTALRDDTQYF.

J is TRBJ2-5 and V is TRBV10-3; TRBD1 aligns across 7 bases. Trimming cost V 3 bases and J 12 bases; bases outside gene matches: 10. The CDR3 loop spans 13 amino acids. CDR1 is ENHRY and CDR2 is SYGVKD in the germline V gene. The DNA of the CDR3 is TGTGCCATCAGTGATCGGGACAGAGAAATTGAGTACTTC. As protein: CAISDRDREIEYF.

This chain connects TRBV29-1 to TRBJ2-5, with D possibly matching TRBD2 (5 bases). Germline-derived CDR1 and CDR2 are SQVTM and ANQGSEA. CDR3 length: 13 amino acids. The CDR3 is CTYRESYQETQYF. CDR3 coding DNA: TGCACCTATCGGGAATCGTACCAAGAGACCCAGTACTTC.

This clonotype was seen just once. The V and J genes are TRBV7-6 and TRBJ2-1; TRBD1 might be the D (6 bases). The CDR3 totals 15 residues. The V end was cut by 1 base, the J end by 7 bases, with 14 bases between. The germline V gene encodes CDR1 SGHVS and CDR2 FNYEAQ. CDR3 nucleotides: TGTGCCAGCAGCTTAGGCCTAAGGGGGATGAATGAGCAGTTCTTC. This translates into CASSLGLRGMNEQFF.

The chain has TRBV18 and TRBJ1-2, with 7 bases that match TRBD1. The germline CDR1 and CDR2 sequences are KGHSH and LQKENI. V shed 3 bases and J 4 bases; nucleotides not matched to a gene: 8. This CDR3 comprises 15 residues. In DNA form, the CDR3 reads TGTGCCAGCTCACCGGAGATGGGACAGTCCTATGGCTACACCTTC. It codes for CASSPEMGQSYGYTF.

As regards this clonotype: This may be a read error: a much more frequent sequence differs by one nucleotide. The gene calls are TRBV12-3 or TRBV12-4 and TRBJ2-1; D is unclear. This CDR3 has 13 residues. Trimming removed 4 bases from V and 0 bases from J, with 4 bases in between. As DNA, the CDR3 is TGTGCCAGCAGTTGGAGCTCCTACAATGAGCAGTTCTTC. As protein: CASSWSSYNEQFF.

The chain is built from TRBV25-1 and TRBJ2-6, with unresolved D. Germline V lookup: CDR1 MGHDK, CDR2 SYGVNS. The CDR3 consists of 15 residues. Trimming left V 3 bases short and J 1 base short, with 7 bases between. The CDR3 DNA follows: TGTGCCAGCAGTGACCGCAAGTCTGGGGCCAACGTCCTGACTTTC. Its protein is CASSDRKSGANVLTF.

A single count supports this clonotype. V and J are TRBV27 and TRBJ2-4; D may be TRBD2 (6 bases). The J call may be wrong; the DNA end is better matched by TRBJ2-7. Germline loops: CDR1 MNHEY, CDR2 SMNVEV (reference sequence). The CDR3 extends over 16 amino acids. Here the CDR3 reads CASSLNLGGGSYEQYF. The CDR3 nucleotides read TGTGCCAGCAGTTTGAATCTGGGAGGAGGCTCCTACGAGCAGTACTTC.

The CDR3 nucleotides are TGTGCCAGCAGCCGTCCGGGTCAGCCCCAGCATTTT. This encodes CASSRPGQPQHF. The chain carries TRBV6-5 and TRBJ1-5, with D uncertain. The V end lost 6 bases, the J end lost 6 bases, and 9 bases lay between the germline ends. Per the germline V gene, CDR1 is MNHEY and CDR2 is SVGAGI. The CDR3 loop spans 12 amino acids.

The chain uses TRBV6-1 and TRBJ1-5; D gene ambiguous. The germline CDR1 and CDR2 sequences are MNHNS and SASEGT. CDR3 length: 17 amino acids. V gave up 0 bases and J gave up 0 bases, with 12 bases separating them. The CDR3 loop is CASSEARHYYSNQPQHF. DNA for the CDR3: TGTGCCAGCAGTGAAGCACGACATTACTATAGCAATCAGCCCCAGCATTTT.

V and J are TRBV29-1 and TRBJ2-5, with D tentatively TRBD1 or TRBD2 (5 bases each). This CDR3 comprises 13 residues. Trimming removed 6 bases from V and 0 bases from J, with 11 bases in between. CDR1 and CDR2 from the germline V gene are SQVTM and ANQGSEA. The CDR3 spells CSVQGRYQETQYF. CDR3 bases: TGCAGCGTGCAGGGACGGTACCAAGAGACCCAGTACTTC. The full variable domain, completed using reference TRBV29-1 and TRBJ2-5, is SAVISQKPSRDICQRGTSLTIQCQVDSQVTMMFWYRQQPGQSLTLIATANQGSEATYESGFVIDKFPISRPNLTFSTLTVSNMSPEDSSIYLCSVQGRYQETQYFGPGTRLLVL.

This clonotype was counted only a few times. The chain employs TRBV4-1 and TRBJ2-4, with D possibly being TRBD1 (5 bases). The V end was cut by 2 bases, the J end by 5 bases, with 10 bases between. The V gene's germline CDR1 is MGHRA and CDR2 YSYEKL. This CDR3 comprises 14 residues. The CDR3 loop reads CASSQTGVENIQYF. CDR3 DNA: TGCGCCAGCAGCCAAACAGGCGTAGAAAACATTCAGTACTTC.

The table lists this clonotype with a few counts. The chain links TRBV27 to TRBJ2-7; TRBD2 agrees at 7 bases. Trimming at V came to 5 bases and at J to 2 bases, leaving 15 bases not matched to a gene. Germline assignment: CDR1 MNHEY and CDR2 SMNVEV (reference sequence). The CDR3 loop spans 17 amino acids. The CDR3 DNA reads as TGTGCCAGCAGTCCGCAGGGCTCACTAGCGACGCCCTACGAGCAGTACTTC. The encoded protein is CASSPQGSLATPYEQYF.

The chain joins TRBV6-5 to TRBJ1-1; D remains unclear. Trimming cost V 2 bases and J 8 bases, with 6 bases left between them. The CDR3 is 11 amino acids. Germline V lookup: CDR1 MNHEY, CDR2 SVGAGI. The CDR3 DNA sequence: TGTGCCAGCAGTTACCCAACGGAAGCTTTCTTT. It translates to CASSYPTEAFF.

The V and J genes are TRBV5-1 and TRBJ2-3, with unresolved D. Germline V gene data show CDR1 as SGHRS and CDR2 as YFSETQ. The CDR3 runs to 13 residues. The V end was cut by 4 bases, the J end by 7 bases, with 13 bases between. CDR3 bases: TGCGCCAGCAGCCCCAGTGAATCCCATACGCAGTATTTT. Amino acid sequence: CASSPSESHTQYF.

This clonotype has more than one count but fewer than ten. This chain uses TRBV20-1 with TRBJ2-1; D gene ambiguous. Per germline, CDR1 DFQATT and CDR2 SNEGSKA (reference sequence). V lost 3 bases, J lost 2 bases, and 14 bases lay in between. The CDR3 loop spans 15 amino acids. The CDR3 spells CSASSVGNPYNEQFF. In DNA, the CDR3 is TGCAGTGCTAGTTCAGTAGGGAATCCCTACAATGAGCAGTTCTTC.

The chain joins TRBV5-1 to TRBJ2-6; D call uncertain. Germline CDR1 and CDR2: SGHRS and YFSETQ. Trimming cost V 2 bases and J 2 bases, with 5 bases left between them. The CDR3 runs to 14 residues. The CDR3 DNA follows: TGCGCCAGCAGCTTTGGAACTGGGGCCAACGTCCTGACTTTC. Translated, it gives CASSFGTGANVLTF.

This chain joins TRBV7-9 and TRBJ2-1; D call uncertain. This CDR3 comprises 16 residues. V lost 5 bases, J lost 2 bases, and 16 bases lay in between. Looked up from germline, CDR1 is SEHNR and CDR2 is FQNEAQ (reference sequence). CDR3: CASSTSPATPYNEQFF. The CDR3 nucleotides are TGTGCCAGCAGCACCTCTCCGGCTACCCCCTACAATGAGCAGTTCTTC.